What follows are 18 T cell receptor beta chains derived from one specimen sequenced in a study of blood T cell repertoires in COVID-19. Profiled with immunoSEQ multiplex PCR; TCRdb holds only in-frame clones, not every one. The sample lists 250,000 to 300,000 clones; approximately 91% were seen once. The sample comprised PBMCs or T cells enriched from blood (not recorded which). The source is a woman aged 40 to 50 with acute COVID-19.

This chain uses TRBV10-3 with TRBJ1-1; TRBD1 matches at 9 bases. The CDR3 runs to 15 residues. Trimming cost V 7 bases and J 1 base; bases outside gene matches: 7. Germline V lookup: CDR1 ENHRY, CDR2 SYGVKD. CDR3 region: CAINRDRVSNTEAFF. CDR3 in DNA: TGTGCCATCAACCGGGACAGGGTGTCGAACACTGAAGCTTTCTTT.

This sequence joins TRBV6-2 or TRBV6-3 and TRBJ1-2, with TRBD1 matching over 8 bases. Trimming at V came to 4 bases and at J to 8 bases, leaving 3 bases not matched to a gene. CDR1 and CDR2 (germline): MNHEY, SVGEGT. The CDR3 extends over 12 amino acids. This CDR3 is CASSSGGQGYTF. In nucleotides, the CDR3 is TGTGCCAGCAGTTCAGGGGGCCAAGGCTACACCTTC.

The J gene is TRBJ2-1, the V gene TRBV6-2 or TRBV6-3, with D tentatively TRBD2 (6 bases). This CDR3 comprises 14 residues. Germline V gives CDR1 MNHEY, CDR2 SVGEGT. With 5 bases removed from V and 3 bases from J, the gap between germline ends came to 11 bases. The CDR3 sequence is CASSPGGDYNEQFF. The CDR3, as DNA: TGTGCCAGCAGTCCGGGCGGGGACTACAATGAGCAGTTCTTC.

This chain connects TRBV27 to TRBJ1-3, with 8 positions matching TRBD1. The CDR3 runs 15 residues. Looked up from germline, CDR1 is MNHEY and CDR2 is SMNVEV (reference sequence). V lost 6 bases, J lost 5 bases, and 9 bases stayed unmatched. CDR3 in amino acids: CASSPQGVTRNTIYF. CDR3 DNA: TGTGCCAGCAGCCCACAGGGGGTAACCAGAAACACCATATATTTT.

V and J are TRBV5-5 and TRBJ1-6; D is ambiguous. The V and J ends lost 0 bases and 9 bases respectively, with 13 bases between them. This CDR3 has 15 amino acids. The germline V gene encodes CDR1 SGHKS and CDR2 YYEKEE (reference sequence). This chain's CDR3 is CASSLARGESSPLHF. The CDR3 bases are TGTGCCAGCAGCTTGGCGCGGGGTGAATCTTCACCCCTCCACTTT.

This clone appeared once. This rearrangement joins TRBV4-1 to TRBJ2-6, with 7 bases that match TRBD1. V shed 2 bases and J 0 bases; nucleotides not matched to a gene: 10. Germline loops: CDR1 MGHRA, CDR2 YSYEKL. This CDR3 contains 19 residues. CDR3 region: CASSQPRDRVISGANVLTF. CDR3 DNA: TGCGCCAGCAGCCAACCCCGGGACAGAGTCATCTCTGGGGCCAACGTCCTGACTTTC.

The CDR3, as DNA: TGTGCCAGCAGCTTAAGGACAGGGCCGTTAAACGAGCAGTACTTC. Encoded protein: CASSLRTGPLNEQYF. The chain links TRBV11-1 to TRBJ2-5, with 8 nucleotides matching TRBD1. The J call may not be correct, given that the DNA end is closer to TRBJ2-7. The CDR3 contains 15 residues. Germline V CDR1 and CDR2: SGHAT, FQDESV (reference sequence).

For this clone: At the DNA level, this CDR3 is encoded by other sequences in the same sample as well. The V call is TRBV7-8, the J call TRBJ2-3; 10 positions agree with TRBD2. V lost 6 bases, J lost 2 bases, and 11 bases stayed unmatched. The length of the CDR3 is 17 residues. Germline V lookup: CDR1 SGHVS, CDR2 FQNEAQ. Written as DNA, the CDR3 is TGTGCCAGCAGTCCCGCGCGGAGCGGGAGGGCCACAGATACGCAGTATTTT. Its protein is CASSPARSGRATDTQYF.

The chain is built from TRBV6-5 and TRBJ1-5; 8 bases fit TRBD1. The V segment lost 10 bases and the J segment 14 bases; nucleotides outside the gene matches: 13. The CDR3 covers 12 residues. Germline CDR1 reads MNHEY; CDR2 reads SVGAGI. CDR3 sequence reads: CATVGMTGEEHF. CDR3 bases: TGTGCCACCGTGGGGATGACAGGGGAAGAGCATTTT.

This clone was seen more than once but under ten times. The gene calls are TRBV2 and TRBJ1-3, with TRBD1 matching 9 bases. The CDR3 spans 15 residues. Germline V gives CDR1 SNHLY, CDR2 FYNNEI. Trimming removed 4 bases from V and 6 bases from J; junction bases left unmatched: 7. The CDR3: CASSVDRGFVNTIYF. The CDR3 DNA follows: TGTGCCAGCAGTGTGGACAGGGGTTTTGTAAACACCATATATTTT. Looking up the rest from reference TRBV2 and TRBJ1-3 gives the full variable domain: EPEVTQTPSHQVTQMGQEVILRCVPISNHLYFYWYRQILGQKVEFLVSFYNNEISEKSEIFDDQFSVERPDGSNFTLKIRSTKLEDSAMYFCASSVDRGFVNTIYFGEGSWLTVV.

V is TRBV27 and J is TRBJ2-7; TRBD1 matches 12 bases. Germline CDR1 and CDR2: MNHEY and SMNVEV (reference sequence). This CDR3 comprises 17 residues. After removal of 6 bases from V and 2 bases from J, the junction contained 11 bases not matched to a gene. In DNA form, the CDR3 reads TGTGCCAGCAGAACCCCACTCCGGGACAGGGGGCCCTACGAGCAGTACTTC. Encoded protein: CASRTPLRDRGPYEQYF.

The V gene is TRBV6-2 or TRBV6-3, the J gene TRBJ2-5; tentative D call: TRBD2 (9 bases). Germline values: CDR1 MNHEY, CDR2 SVGEGT. V shed 6 bases and J shed 2 bases, with 28 bases lying between them. The CDR3 length is 19 residues. CDR3 coding DNA: TGTGCCAGCAGCCCTGGACAGGGATTTGCTAGCGGGAATCAAGAGACCCAGTACTTC. Translation: CASSPGQGFASGNQETQYF.

The V gene is TRBV21-1, the J gene TRBJ1-1. TRBV21-1 is tagged as a pseudogene. The CDR3 is 13 residues long. The CDR3 loop reads CASSRGMHTEAFF. CDR3 DNA sequence: TGTGCCAGCAGCCGAGGAATGCACACTGAAGCTTTCTTT.

This clone was recorded only once. The rearrangement links TRBV2 to TRBJ1-1; 7 bases agree with TRBD1. There are 15 residues in the CDR3. After removal of 5 bases from V and 6 bases from J, the junction contained 12 bases not matched to a gene. Germline V CDR1 and CDR2: SNHLY, FYNNEI. CDR3 DNA sequence: TGTGCCAGCAGTCCAAATTTACAGGGGCACGCTGAAGCTTTCTTT. Protein sequence: CASSPNLQGHAEAFF.

This clone has a single count. This chain connects TRBV10-3 to TRBJ1-1; 8 nucleotides agree with TRBD1. Germline CDR1 reads ENHRY; CDR2 reads SYGVKD. V lost 5 bases to trimming and J lost 2 bases; unmatched junction nucleotides: 7. The CDR3 consists of 15 residues. The CDR3 bases are TGTGCCATCAGTACTTTGACAGGGGAAAACACTGAAGCTTTCTTT. This codes for CAISTLTGENTEAFF.

V and J are TRBV15 and TRBJ1-6; D unresolved. V lost 0 bases and J lost 6, with 3 bases in between. The CDR3 runs 13 residues. Per the germline V gene, CDR1 is LNHNV and CDR2 is YYDKDF (reference sequence). CDR3 loop: CATSRDLNSPLHF. The DNA of the CDR3 is TGTGCCACCAGCAGAGACCTTAATTCACCCCTCCACTTT.

The rearrangement uses TRBV11-2 and TRBJ2-3; the D gene is possibly TRBD2 (6 bases). The germline V and J ends were trimmed by 5 bases and 0 bases, with 15 bases remaining between them. This CDR3 is 16 amino acids long. From germline, CDR1 is SGHAT and CDR2 FQNNGV. The CDR3 here is CASSRSRGMSTDTQYF. The CDR3 bases are TGTGCCAGCAGCCGGTCTCGGGGGATGAGCACAGATACGCAGTATTTT.

In its sample, this clone was seen a few times. The gene calls are TRBV27 and TRBJ2-1, with a weak D call TRBD1 (5 bases). The CDR3 runs 17 residues. Trimming stripped 3 bases from V and 4 bases from J, with 19 bases between. Germline V gene data show CDR1 as MNHEY and CDR2 as SMNVEV (reference sequence). The CDR3 DNA reads as TGTGCCAGCAGTTTCGCCACCCGAACAGGACAATACAATGAGCAGTTCTTC. Its translation is CASSFATRTGQYNEQFF.